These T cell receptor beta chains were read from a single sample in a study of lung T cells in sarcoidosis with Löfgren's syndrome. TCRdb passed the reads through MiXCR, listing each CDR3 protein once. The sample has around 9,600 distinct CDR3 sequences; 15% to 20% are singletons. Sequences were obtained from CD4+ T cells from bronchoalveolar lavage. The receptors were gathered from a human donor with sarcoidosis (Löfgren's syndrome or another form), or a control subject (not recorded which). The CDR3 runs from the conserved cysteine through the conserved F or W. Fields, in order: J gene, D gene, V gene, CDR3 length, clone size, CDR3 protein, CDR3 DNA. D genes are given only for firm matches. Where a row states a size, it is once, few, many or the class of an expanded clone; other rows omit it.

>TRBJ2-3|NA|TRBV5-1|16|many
CASSFSGREGTDTQYF
TGCGCCAGCAGCTTTTCTGGGCGGGAAGGCACAGATACGCAGTATTTT
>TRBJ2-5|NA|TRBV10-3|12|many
CAIGRPQETQYF
TGTGCCATCGGGCGTCCCCAAGAGACCCAGTACTTC
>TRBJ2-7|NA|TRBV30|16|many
CAWSVNPGGASYEQYF
TGTGCCTGGAGTGTAAATCCCGGGGGTGCGTCCTACGAGCAGTACTTC
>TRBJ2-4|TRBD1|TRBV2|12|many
CASTEDRNIQYF
TGTGCCAGCACCGAGGACAGGAACATTCAGTACTTC
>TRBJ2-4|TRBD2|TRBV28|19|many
CASSPPPGGNLWGKNIQYF
TGTGCCAGCAGCCCCCCCCCGGGAGGGAACCTGTGGGGCAAAAACATTCAGTACTTC
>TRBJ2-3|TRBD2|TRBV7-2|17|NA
CASSSLAGGRRLDTQYF
TGTGCCAGCAGCTCGCTAGCGGGGGGCCGAAGATTAGATACGCAGTATTTT
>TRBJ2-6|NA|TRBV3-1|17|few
CASSQGWQSSGANVLTF
TGTGCCAGCAGCCAAGGTTGGCAGAGCTCTGGGGCCAACGTCCTGACTTTC
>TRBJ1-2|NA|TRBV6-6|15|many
CASSYNRAVNYGYTF
TGTGCCAGCAGTTACAACAGGGCCGTCAACTATGGCTACACCTTC
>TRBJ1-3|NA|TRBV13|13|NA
CASSRSSGNTKYF
TGTGCCAGCAGCCGAAGCTCTGGAAACACCAAATATTTT
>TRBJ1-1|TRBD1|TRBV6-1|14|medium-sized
CASRRGTGDTEAFF
TGTGCCAGCAGGAGGGGGACAGGTGATACTGAAGCTTTCTTT
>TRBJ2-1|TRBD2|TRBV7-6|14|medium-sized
CASSRTVAGNEQFF
TGTGCCAGCAGCCGCACCGTAGCGGGAAACGAGCAGTTCTTC
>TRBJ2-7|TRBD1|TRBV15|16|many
CATSRDRDRFTYEQYF
TGTGCCACCAGCAGAGACCGGGACAGGTTCACCTACGAGCAGTACTTC
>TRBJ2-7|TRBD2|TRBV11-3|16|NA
CASSLERGGGTYEQYF
TGTGCCAGCAGCTTAGAGCGTGGCGGGGGAACCTACGAGCAGTACTTC
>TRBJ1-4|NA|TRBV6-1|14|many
CASSVDLTNEKLFF
TGTGCCAGCAGTGTGGACCTAACTAATGAAAAACTGTTTTTT
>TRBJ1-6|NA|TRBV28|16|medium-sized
CASSRAGTSYNSPLHF
TGTGCCAGCAGCCGAGCAGGGACCTCCTATAATTCACCCCTCCACTTT